This entry lists 22 T cell receptor beta chains sequenced from one sample in a study of radiotherapy plus CTLA-4 blockade in lung cancer. Clones were sequenced by immunoSEQ multiplex PCR, and TCRdb holds only the in-frame ones, with some missing. The sample includes roughly 98,000 clones, around 81% of them seen just once. The sequences come from peripheral blood, collected from a patient treated with radiotherapy plus ipilimumab. These receptors all come from a human donor with non-small cell lung cancer that progressed on radiotherapy plus ipilimumab.

The CDR3 is CASSQEQGNNSPLHF. CDR3 bases: TGCGCCAGCAGCCAAGAACAGGGGAACAATTCACCCCTCCACTTT. The chain is built from TRBV4-1 and TRBJ1-6; 7 bases agree with TRBD1. Losses at the gene ends were 0 bases for V and 7 bases for J; bases not matched to a gene: 3. This CDR3 spans 15 amino acids. Germline lookup yields CDR1 MGHRA and CDR2 YSYEKL.

V gene TRBV18 combines with J gene TRBJ1-2; D gene uncertain. The CDR3 runs to 14 residues. Germline V gene lookup returns CDR1 KGHSH and CDR2 LQKENI. V was clipped by 0 bases and J by 4 bases, with 9 bases between them. CDR3 region: CASSPPTRGYGYTF. CDR3 nucleotides: TGTGCCAGCTCACCACCTACCCGGGGCTATGGCTACACCTTC.

This clone was recorded a few times. This chain connects TRBV7-2 to TRBJ2-3, with D tentatively TRBD1 or TRBD2 (5 bases each). Germline V gene lookup returns CDR1 SGHTA and CDR2 FQGNSA. The CDR3 totals 15 residues. The V and J ends lost 4 bases and 0 bases respectively, with 11 bases between them. CDR3: CASSWDGQSTDTQYF. CDR3 bases: TGTGCCAGCAGCTGGGACGGTCAAAGCACAGATACGCAGTATTTT. The full variable domain, in which reference TRBV7-2 and TRBJ2-3 provide the parts outside the CDR3, is GAGVSQSPSNKVTEKGKDVELRCDPISGHTALYWYRQSLGQGLEFLIYFQGNSAPDKSGLPSDRFSAERTGGSVSTLTIQRTQQEDSAVYLCASSWDGQSTDTQYFGPGTRLTVL.

The V gene is TRBV7-9, the J gene TRBJ1-2; D may be TRBD1 (6 bases). The CDR3 has 14 amino acids. The germline gives CDR1 SEHNR, CDR2 FQNEAQ (reference sequence). Trimming took off 5 bases at V and 4 bases at J, with 14 bases between the two ends. CDR3 residues: CASSTYRDIYGYTF. As DNA, the CDR3 is TGTGCCAGCAGCACCTACCGGGACATCTATGGCTACACCTTC.

The chain recombines TRBV7-3 with TRBJ2-1, with D possibly being TRBD2 (6 bases). The V end lost 0 bases, the J end lost 5 bases, and 14 bases lay between the germline ends. Germline V gene sequence: CDR1 SGHTA, CDR2 FQGTGA. The CDR3 runs to 16 residues. The CDR3 sequence: CASSLTRTTKNNEQFF. CDR3 bases: TGTGCCAGCAGCTTAACTAGGACTACAAAAAACAATGAGCAGTTCTTC. Drawing the rest from reference TRBV7-3 and TRBJ2-1, the complete variable domain is GAGVSQTPSNKVTEKGKYVELRCDPISGHTALYWYRQSLGQGPEFLIYFQGTGAADDSGLPNDRFFAVRPEGSVSTLKIQRTERGDSAVYLCASSLTRTTKNNEQFFGPGTRLTVL.

Here the CDR3 DNA reads TGTGCCAGCAGCATCGACAGGGGATCCTACGAGCAGTACTTC. Residues: CASSIDRGSYEQYF. The chain recombines TRBV7-9 with TRBJ2-7; TRBD1 matches at 8 bases. With 5 bases clipped from V and 1 base from J, the junction kept 4 bases outside the gene matches. CDR1 and CDR2 from the germline V gene are SEHNR and FQNEAQ (reference sequence). This CDR3 spans 14 amino acids.

A remark on this clone: The CDR3 does not close with the conserved phenylalanine or tryptophan, likely indicating a read error. The DNA is omitted, as the CDR3 cannot be located on it reliably, and the CDR3 follows TCRdb's listing. The CDR3 reads CASSPRVATPNL. The chain combines TRBV4-3 with TRBJ2-3. With termini counted, the CDR3 has 12 amino acids. In germline, CDR1 is LGHNA, CDR2 YSLEER.

The V and J genes are TRBV7-2 and TRBJ1-5; perhaps TRBD1 as D (5 bases). The CDR3 loop spans 13 amino acids. The V and J ends lost 1 base and 11 bases respectively, with 12 bases between them. Germline CDR1 is SGHTA and CDR2 is FQGNSA. CDR3 protein: CASSLGGRGAQHF. CDR3 nucleotide sequence: TGTGCCAGCAGCTTAGGGGGAAGGGGAGCCCAGCATTTT.

The rearrangement joins TRBV15 to TRBJ2-2; 7 nucleotides agree with TRBD1. Germline CDR1 reads LNHNV; CDR2 reads YYDKDF (reference sequence). V gave up 2 bases and J gave up 5 bases; unmatched junction bases: 2. The CDR3 covers 14 residues. The CDR3 is CATSRLTGTGELFF. Here the CDR3 DNA reads TGTGCCACCAGCAGACTGACAGGGACCGGGGAGCTGTTTTTT. Variable domain in full (rest from reference TRBV15 and TRBJ2-2): DAMVIQNPRYQVTQFGKPVTLSCSQTLNHNVMYWYQQKSSQAPKLLFHYYDKDFNNEADTPDNFQSRRPNTSFCFLDIRSPGLGDTAMYLCATSRLTGTGELFFGEGSRLTVL.

CDR3 nucleotide sequence: TGCGCCAGCAGCCAATTCCGGGACAGCAGCTCCTATAATTCACCCCTCCACTTT. Protein: CASSQFRDSSSYNSPLHF. The rearrangement uses TRBV4-1 and TRBJ1-6, with 7 bases fitting TRBD1. The germline V gene has CDR1 MGHRA and CDR2 YSYEKL. The trim removed 2 bases at V and 0 bases at J, leaving 7 bases unmatched. The CDR3 runs 18 residues.

V usage is TRBV7-8 and J usage is TRBJ1-2; tentatively, D is TRBD1 (5 bases). The CDR3 contains 15 residues. The germline V and J ends were trimmed by 5 bases and 4 bases, with 17 bases remaining between them. The V gene's germline CDR1 is SGHVS and CDR2 FQNEAQ. CDR3 coding DNA: TGTGCCAGCAGCAGGGACGTCAGGGTCCCCTATGGCTACACCTTC. Amino acids: CASSRDVRVPYGYTF.

This chain uses TRBV18 with TRBJ2-7; no firm D call. Trimming shortened V by 0 bases and J by 2 bases, and 17 bases separated the two germline ends. CDR3 length equals 17 residues. CDR1 is KGHSH and CDR2 is LQKENI in the germline V gene. CDR3 protein: CASSPPISDHGAYEQYF. CDR3 nucleotides: TGTGCCAGCTCACCACCCATCTCCGATCACGGAGCCTACGAGCAGTACTTC.

J is TRBJ1-5 and V is TRBV10-3; no reliable D call. This CDR3 has 13 residues. In germline, CDR1 is ENHRY, CDR2 SYGVKD. Trimming removed 6 bases from V and 0 bases from J, with 6 bases in between. CDR3 region: CAIRPDSNQPQHF. For the CDR3, the DNA is TGTGCCATCAGACCCGATAGCAATCAGCCCCAGCATTTT.

This chain uses TRBV12-5 with TRBJ2-6; 7 bases are shared with TRBD2. The germline V gene encodes CDR1 LGHNT and CDR2 FRNRAP. Trimming removed 3 bases from V and 0 bases from J; junction bases left unmatched: 2. The CDR3 sequence is 16 residues long. Here the CDR3 reads CASGFGTNSGANVLTF. In DNA, the CDR3 is TGTGCTAGTGGTTTCGGGACTAACTCTGGGGCCAACGTCCTGACTTTC.

The rearrangement joins TRBV30 to TRBJ1-5, with 10 bases identical to TRBD1. The germline V gene has CDR1 GTSNPN and CDR2 SVGIG (reference sequence). The CDR3 sequence is 14 residues long. V was pared by 3 bases and J by 6 bases, with 5 bases of the junction left unmatched. This CDR3 is CAWRGQGVSQPQHF. The CDR3 DNA sequence: TGTGCCTGGAGAGGACAGGGGGTAAGTCAGCCCCAGCATTTT.

The chain is built from TRBV7-9 and TRBJ2-5, with a weak D call TRBD1 (6 bases). V lost 5 bases to trimming and J lost 3 bases, with 22 bases between them. Germline V CDR1 and CDR2: SEHNR, FQNEAQ (reference sequence). This CDR3 has 17 residues. The CDR3: CASSRATGSQLEETQYF. The CDR3 DNA reads as TGTGCCAGCAGCCGAGCCACAGGGTCGCAACTGGAAGAGACCCAGTACTTC.

The chain combines TRBV27 with TRBJ1-2, with D hard to call. Germline CDR1 reads MNHEY; CDR2 reads SMNVEV (reference sequence). This CDR3 contains 14 residues. The V and J ends lost 4 bases and 0 bases respectively, with 9 bases between them. CDR3 sequence: CASSSPTTNYGYTF. Here the CDR3 DNA reads TGTGCCAGCAGTTCTCCGACTACTAACTATGGCTACACCTTC.

V gene TRBV28 combines with J gene TRBJ1-1, with D possibly being TRBD1 (5 bases). Germline assignment: CDR1 MDHEN and CDR2 SYDVKM. The CDR3 loop spans 15 amino acids. With 5 bases removed from V and 1 base from J, the gap between germline ends came to 14 bases. CDR3 DNA sequence: TGTGCCAGCAGTATCATCGGACAACCGAACACTGAAGCTTTCTTT. Translation gives CASSIIGQPNTEAFF.

CDR3 sequence (DNA): TGTGCCAGCTCACCACCTTCGGGGACAGGGGCCTACGAGCAGTACTTC. It translates to CASSPPSGTGAYEQYF. The V call is TRBV18, the J call TRBJ2-7, with 10 bases fitting TRBD1. Per germline, CDR1 KGHSH and CDR2 LQKENI. CDR3 length: 16 residues. The ends lost 0 bases at V and 2 bases at J; junction bases unmatched: 4.

This clone was seen a single time. This chain uses TRBV30 with TRBJ2-4, with TRBD2 matching over 8 bases. Germline-derived CDR1 and CDR2 are GTSNPN and SVGIG (reference sequence). The CDR3 contains 14 residues. The V gene end was trimmed by 1 base and the J gene end by 6 bases; junction bases not matched to a gene: 5. The CDR3, as DNA: TGTGCCTGGAGTGGGACTAGCCGGGTAAACATTCAGTACTTC. Translated, it gives CAWSGTSRVNIQYF.

The chain employs TRBV11-3 and TRBJ2-4, with D possibly matching TRBD1 (6 bases). This CDR3 spans 16 amino acids. V shed 7 bases and J shed 0 bases, with 16 bases lying between them. Germline V gene lookup returns CDR1 SGHNT and CDR2 YENEEA. The chain's CDR3 is CASTPGVSLAKNIQYF. The CDR3 DNA follows: TGTGCCAGCACCCCAGGGGTGTCTTTAGCCAAAAACATTCAGTACTTC.

CDR3 DNA: TGTGCCAGCAGCTTAGAACCAGGGTTTACGAAGACCCAGTACTTC. It is translated as CASSLEPGFTKTQYF. The chain carries TRBV7-2 and TRBJ2-5, with a weak D call TRBD1 (5 bases). The ends were cut back, 1 base at V and 6 bases at J, with 15 bases in the middle. Germline V CDR1 and CDR2: SGHTA, FQGNSA. The CDR3 loop spans 15 amino acids.